This T cell receptor (beta chain) emerged from a study of spatial heterogeneity in lung cancer (dated by TCRdb to between 2018 and 2020). In terms of the full investigation: Beta-chain transcripts were consistently detected in greater numbers than alpha-chain transcripts, which likely reflected higher beta-chain transcript abundance. In the raw uncorrected reads, each unique combination of TCR and UMI appeared on average more than ten times. TCR alpha and beta repertoires were quantitatively compared across multiple tumor regions, matched nontumor lung and blood in non-small cell lung cancer. Nonsynonymous mutation counts, determined by whole-exome sequencing of tumor tissue, were related to TCR repertoire features. Both alpha and beta chains were TCR-sequenced in samples taken at surgery, namely 220 tumor regions, fewer than 80 matched nontumor lung samples and approximately 51 PBMC samples.

The paper as a whole reports these results and caveats: Confirming at a functional level the hypothesis that regional TCRs recognize regional mutations was considered to require additional single-cell paired TCR alpha and beta sequencing. Ubiquitous expanded tumor TCRs were found in blood more often at tumor resection than at routine follow-up.

The method was 5' RACE. The sample was run on a NextSeq 500. To allow correction of PCR and sequencing errors, the TCR library protocol tagged every TCR cDNA molecule with a unique molecular identifier. Processing in the source paper ran as follows. TCR identification, UMI-based error correction and CDR3 extraction were all carried out with Decombinator tools. Expanded TCRs were defined as those above a frequency of 2 per 1,000, corresponding to the top 1% of the tumor frequency distribution. Each repertoire was subsampled 100 times to 5,000 TCRs, after which Renyi diversity was computed with the R vegan package. To build CDR3 similarity networks, amino acid triplet string-kernel similarity was used, and CDR3s were connected when their pairwise similarity was above 0.82. TCRdb reanalyzed the raw reads on its own, using fastp at Q25 for trimming and MiXCR for clone calling, and kept in-frame beta chains. All rows with the same CDR3 protein become a single entry with the most common DNA and genes. In this record, the V and J calls reflect TCRdb's handling and not the investigators' own analysis. The sample records some 23,000 distinct CDR3 sequences, 7% of which are singletons. The top ten constitute roughly an eighth of the sample.

In the paper's terms, the time point label means: sample taken at primary tumor resection. The donors were some 70 patients from the lung TRACERx cohort who had early-stage, untreated non-small cell lung cancer. For TCR sequencing, whole RNA was extracted from tumor and nontumor lung tissue, or from cryopreserved PBMC samples, and no cell sorting was done. A patient was chosen for TCR sequencing only when enough RNA was available from at least two tumor regions. Via the germline V gene, CDR1 is MNHEY and CDR2 SVGAGI. V is pruned by 6 bases and J by 3 bases, leaving 13 bases of the junction without a gene match. The CDR3 sequence holds 16 residues, the cysteine and phenylalanine included. The entry retains the CDR3 DNA only, 48 bases that are in frame from base 1. This clonotype showed up many times. Its cognate antigen has yet to be identified. No much larger clonotype is one base removed from it; base qualities were not supplied.

The receptor was isolated from a male donor with early-stage non-small cell lung cancer. This material consisted of PBMCs, taken at surgery. The receptor chain draws on TRBV6-5 and TRBJ2-7; 8 bases in the middle match TRBD1. The sequenced DNA is TGTGCCAGCAGCGGTATGCCCGGGACAGGTTTCTACGAGCAGTACTTC. Its protein is CASSGMPGTGFYEQYF.